The 17 T cell receptor beta chains reported below all come from one sample, sequenced in a study of T-cell reconstitution after alpha-beta-depleted transplantation in children. Unique molecular identifiers were built into the TCRbeta library. TCRdb used MiXCR to reprocess the PCR reads, holding one entry per CDR3 protein. The repertoire consists of approximately 200,000 distinct CDR3 sequences, with roughly 15% occurring once and the leading ten covering over 10%. The sample consisted of PBMCs from the stem cell graft donor, taken from the stem cell graft. The receptors stem from a human donor who donated a stem cell graft to a child with acute lymphoblastic leukemia.

This clonotype has a count of ten or more. The chain joins TRBV10-3 to TRBJ2-7, with D perhaps TRBD2 (6 bases). This CDR3 spans 14 amino acids. CDR1 is ENHRY and CDR2 is SYGVKD in the germline V gene. Trimming cost V 2 bases and J 3 bases, with 11 bases left between them. The CDR3 bases are TGTGCCATCAGTGAGCGGATGGGAGGCTACGAGCAGTACTTC. This sequence encodes CAISERMGGYEQYF.

This clonotype was detected many times. The CDR3: CSARLADLGPQYF. The CDR3 DNA reads TGCAGTGCTAGACTAGCGGACCTGGGGCCGCAGTACTTC. The gene calls are TRBV20-1 and TRBJ2-7; 7 nucleotides line up with TRBD2. Looked up from germline, CDR1 is DFQATT and CDR2 is SNEGSKA (reference sequence). Trimming removed 2 bases from V and 9 bases from J; junction bases left unmatched: 10. The CDR3 is 13 amino acids.

This clonotype was detected ten times or more. CDR3 in amino acids: CSARDHVDGYTF. Written as DNA, the CDR3 is TGCAGTGCTAGAGATCATGTGGACGGCTACACCTTC. The chain employs TRBV20-1 and TRBJ1-2; D is uncertain. In germline, CDR1 is DFQATT, CDR2 SNEGSKA (reference sequence). V was shortened by 0 bases and J by 8 bases, with 10 bases between the two germline ends. This CDR3 contains 12 residues.

This clonotype occurred many times. The rearrangement joins TRBV5-5 to TRBJ2-7; 9 nucleotides agree with TRBD1. CDR3 size: 15 residues. V was pared by 0 bases and J by 8 bases, with 9 bases of the junction left unmatched. CDR1 SGHKS and CDR2 YYEKEE come from the germline V gene (reference sequence). In DNA, the CDR3 is TGTGCCAGCAGCTTGGGGACCGGGACAGGGTGGCAGCAGTACTTC. Encoded protein: CASSLGTGTGWQQYF.

The rearrangement links TRBV5-6 to TRBJ2-1; 7 bases line up with TRBD1. The CDR3 is 13 residues long. Germline V CDR1 and CDR2: SGHDT, YYEEEE. The V segment lost 6 bases and the J segment 5 bases; nucleotides outside the gene matches: 5. CDR3 DNA sequence: TGTGCCAGCACCAGAGACAGGGACAATGAGCAGTTCTTC. Residues: CASTRDRDNEQFF.

This clonotype was seen ten or more times. The chain is built from TRBV5-5 and TRBJ2-7, with D hard to call. The CDR3 length is 11 residues. V lost 1 base to trimming and J lost 6 bases, with 5 bases between them. Germline CDR1 is SGHKS and CDR2 is YYEKEE (reference sequence). The CDR3 loop is CASSLMGEQYF. CDR3 nucleotides: TGTGCCAGCAGCTTGATGGGCGAGCAGTACTTC.

This clonotype appeared a few times. V and J are TRBV12-3 or TRBV12-4 and TRBJ2-7; 8 bases agree with TRBD2. With 3 bases clipped from V and 2 bases from J, the junction kept 3 bases outside the gene matches. This CDR3 comprises 14 residues. The CDR3 loop is CASSLPGGPYEQYF. The DNA for the CDR3 is TGTGCCAGCAGTTTGCCGGGAGGGCCCTACGAGCAGTACTTC.

At least ten counts were recorded for this clonotype. This chain uses TRBV7-2 with TRBJ2-1, with 11 bases identical to TRBD2. After removal of 1 base from V and 4 bases from J, the junction contained 3 bases not matched to a gene. This CDR3 spans 16 amino acids. Looked up from germline, CDR1 is SGHTA and CDR2 is FQGNSA. CDR3 sequence: CASSLVGTSGYNEQFF. Here the CDR3 DNA reads TGTGCCAGCAGCTTAGTTGGGACTAGCGGATACAATGAGCAGTTCTTC.

This clonotype was seen repeatedly, ten times or more. The chain joins TRBV10-3 to TRBJ1-5, with D possibly being TRBD1 (5 bases). Germline CDR1 reads ENHRY; CDR2 reads SYGVKD. V shed 1 base and J shed 4 bases, with 17 bases lying between them. The CDR3 extends over 17 amino acids. The CDR3 here is CAISEFRGEFTNQPQHF. Written as DNA, the CDR3 is TGTGCCATCAGTGAGTTTAGGGGAGAATTCACAAATCAGCCCCAGCATTTT.

This clonotype was found many times. The chain couples TRBV25-1 to TRBJ1-5; TRBD1 aligns across 10 bases. V was clipped by 3 bases and J by 3 bases; unmatched bases: 5. This CDR3 has 16 amino acids. Germline V gene data show CDR1 as MGHDK and CDR2 as SYGVNS. The chain's CDR3 is CASSDPGTGANQPQHF. The CDR3 DNA is TGTGCCAGCAGTGACCCCGGGACAGGGGCCAATCAGCCCCAGCATTTT.

This clonotype was found many times. This chain connects TRBV20-1 to TRBJ1-5; 7 bases are shared with TRBD1. Trimming took 6 bases from V and 5 from J; bases not matched to a gene: 13. From germline, CDR1 is DFQATT and CDR2 SNEGSKA (reference sequence). This CDR3 spans 15 amino acids. CDR3 loop: CSALGTDRADQPQHF. CDR3 coding DNA: TGCAGTGCCCTAGGAACCGACAGGGCAGATCAGCCCCAGCATTTT.

This clonotype showed up many times. V is TRBV29-1 and J is TRBJ2-1, with D maybe TRBD1 (6 bases). Per germline, CDR1 SQVTM and CDR2 ANQGSEA. Trimming cost V 6 bases and J 9 bases, with 12 bases left between them. The CDR3 extends over 11 amino acids. The CDR3 DNA reads TGCAGCGTGGGGACACGCGGTGAGCAGTTCTTC. As protein: CSVGTRGEQFF.

This clonotype was observed many times. CDR3 sequence reads: CASSFPEDTQYF. CDR3 nucleotide sequence: TGCGCCAGCAGCTTCCCGGAAGATACGCAGTATTTT. The V and J genes are TRBV5-1 and TRBJ2-3; no definite D call. Trimming cost V 2 bases and J 5 bases, with 6 bases left between them. From germline, CDR1 is SGHRS and CDR2 YFSETQ. There are 12 residues in the CDR3.

This clonotype has ten or more counts. The rearrangement joins TRBV5-1 to TRBJ2-7, with a weak D call TRBD2 (6 bases). The CDR3 totals 12 residues. Trimming cost V 3 bases and J 7 bases, with 11 bases left between them. CDR1 is SGHRS, CDR2 YFSETQ, per germline. The CDR3 DNA reads as TGCGCCAGCAGCTCCAGGGCGGGGGAGCAGTACTTC. Protein: CASSSRAGEQYF.

This clonotype was picked up many times. The V and J genes are TRBV6-1 and TRBJ1-2; a weak D match, TRBD1 (5 bases). The CDR3 sequence is 16 residues long. From germline, CDR1 is MNHNS and CDR2 SASEGT. The germline V and J ends were trimmed by 1 base and 6 bases, with 18 bases remaining between them. The CDR3 region is CASSEDLRGSADGYTF. CDR3 in DNA: TGTGCCAGCAGTGAAGACTTAAGGGGTTCGGCGGATGGCTACACCTTC.

Worth noting for this clonotype: Since a much larger clone is just one base distant, this may be a read error. The rearrangement uses TRBV12-3 or TRBV12-4 and TRBJ2-3; 8 bases line up with TRBD1. The CDR3 runs 16 residues. After removal of 8 bases from V and 5 bases from J, the junction contained 15 bases not matched to a gene. CDR3 residues: CASGPDRGGSKDTQYF. DNA of the CDR3: TGTGCCAGCGGCCCAGACAGGGGAGGTAGTAAAGATACGCAGTATTTT.

This clonotype was picked up many times. The rearrangement joins TRBV12-3 or TRBV12-4 to TRBJ2-3; D perhaps matches TRBD1 (6 bases). The CDR3 is 14 residues long. V was cut by 3 bases and J by 12 bases, with 19 bases left in between. Written as DNA, the CDR3 is TGTGCCAGCAGTTTCAGTTTGACAGGTCCTCTTCAGTATTTT. Translated, it gives CASSFSLTGPLQYF.